Listed below are T cell receptor beta chains from one sample, sequenced in a study of T-cell reconstitution after alpha-beta-depleted transplantation in children. TCRdb re-derived calls from the PCR reads in MiXCR, one entry per CDR3 protein. The profile shows approximately 430,000 distinct CDR3 sequences, 15% to 20% of them singletons. The source material was PBMCs, mostly from graft donor cells, sampled 360 days after TCRalphabeta/CD19-depleted stem cell transplant. All receptors derive from a boy under two years old who had a stem cell transplant for Wiskott-Aldrich syndrome, so the T cells may come from the graft donor. Both conserved end residues are part of each CDR3. A D gene is named only where the DNA matches it firmly. Size values are once, few and many counts, or a class for expanded clones, and some rows have none.

j_call d_call v_call clone_size cdr3_aa cdr3_nt
TRBJ2-7 TRBD2 TRBV20-1 NA CSASPGGRPSYEQYF TGCAGTGCTTCCCCGGGCGGGAGGCCTTCCTACGAGCAGTACTTC
TRBJ2-2 TRBD2 TRBV28 NA CASSFRGGGTGELFF TGTGCCAGCAGTTTCCGCGGGGGTGGTACCGGGGAGCTGTTTTTT
TRBJ2-3 TRBD2 TRBV24-1 NA CATSDLGTIDTQYF TGTGCCACCAGTGATTTGGGGACTATCGATACGCAGTATTTT
TRBJ2-1 NA TRBV3-1 few CASSRGRWGGGADNEQFF TGTGCCAGCAGCAGGGGGCGATGGGGGGGAGGAGCGGACAATGAGCAGTTCTTC
TRBJ2-7 TRBD2 TRBV4-2 few CASSLLRTRTTNEQYF TGTGCCAGCAGCCTCCTGAGGACTAGAACAACTAACGAGCAGTACTTC
TRBJ2-3 NA TRBV6-2/TRBV6-3 few CATQEGGSAPRNTQYF TGTGCCACCCAAGAAGGGGGTTCAGCTCCGCGGAATACGCAGTATTTT
TRBJ2-5 NA TRBV29-1 NA CSVESRRVRETQYF TGCAGCGTTGAGAGCAGAAGGGTGAGGGAGACCCAGTACTTC
TRBJ2-5 NA TRBV28 NA CASRGWMEETQYF TGTGCCAGCAGGGGATGGATGGAAGAGACCCAGTACTTC
TRBJ2-5 TRBD2 TRBV7-2 few CASSSWTSGYQETQYF TGTGCCAGCAGTTCTTGGACTAGCGGGTACCAAGAGACCCAGTACTTC
TRBJ2-5 TRBD1 TRBV25-1 few CASSRGLKTQYF TGTGCCAGCAGCAGGGGGCTGAAGACCCAGTACTTC
TRBJ2-1 NA TRBV11-1 NA CASSLFGPLKSSYNEQFF TGTGCCAGCAGCTTATTCGGACCCTTGAAGAGCTCCTACAATGAGCAGTTCTTC
TRBJ1-2 NA TRBV12-3/TRBV12-4 few CASRSTRAYGYTF TGTGCCAGCAGATCGACGCGGGCATATGGCTACACCTTC
TRBJ2-1 NA TRBV18 NA CASSLTLGNEQFF TGTGCCAGCTCACTGACCTTAGGGAATGAGCAGTTCTTC
TRBJ2-7 NA TRBV12-3/TRBV12-4 NA CASSLRPPPPYEQYF TGTGCCAGCAGTTTGCGGCCTCCTCCGCCTTACGAGCAGTACTTC
TRBJ2-1 NA TRBV28 NA CASALPGQGPHNEQFF TGTGCCAGCGCGCTCCCGGGGCAGGGCCCGCACAATGAGCAGTTCTTC
TRBJ2-7 NA TRBV6-1 NA CASTLNGGQSEQYF TGTGCCAGCACCTTAAACGGGGGGCAGAGCGAGCAGTACTTC
TRBJ2-7 NA TRBV12-3/TRBV12-4 few CASSLASTEQYF TGTGCCAGCAGTTTAGCTTCTACCGAGCAGTACTTC
TRBJ2-1 TRBD1 TRBV12-3/TRBV12-4 few CATARGQGAYNEQFF TGTGCCACCGCCAGAGGACAGGGGGCCTACAATGAGCAGTTCTTC